This record looks at one TCR beta chain sequence and its context. As yet, its antigen is unknown. These data are taken from a study of human versus mouse CDR3 diversity and MHC coevolution. The overall study: Between about 0.6 x 10^7 and 1.7 x 10^7 valid reads came from each sample.

The germline V gene has CDR1 SGHTA and CDR2 FQGNSA. Trimming took off 1 base at V and 10 bases at J, with 5 bases between the two ends. There are 11 residues in the CDR3. Overall study results and limits: The lowest clonal inequality scores came from most of the three human donors. On average, humans showed more CDR3 deletions and insertions than mice.

Clones were sequenced by immunoSEQ multiplex PCR, and TCRdb holds only the in-frame ones, with some missing. The table lists about 81,000 clones, 85% to 95% of them singletons. Sequencing was carried out using naive CD4+ T cells from blood. Described subset: CD45RO-negative CD62L-positive naive CD4 T cells. The receptor comes from a person aged 25-75 years in good health. This sequence joins TRBV7-2 and TRBJ2-1; possible D gene TRBD2, 5 bases. CDR3 protein: CASSLEREQFF. The CDR3 DNA is TGTGCCAGCAGCTTAGAGCGGGAGCAGTTCTTC.